Listed below are T cell receptor beta chains from one sample, sequenced in a study of shared clonotypes between healthy human individuals. TCRdb keeps only in-frame clones here, not all; method: immunoSEQ multiplex PCR. The data show about 1.5 million clones, with 95% to 99% seen just once and about 0.45% held by the top ten. The sample taken for sequencing was naive CD4+ T cells sorted from blood. These TCRs come from a man between 25 and 39 years old in good health. Each CDR3 is given with its conserved first and last residue. A D gene is named only where the DNA matches it firmly. The size entry is marked missing in some rows and otherwise reads once, few, many or a size class.

abundance | d_gene | j_gene | v_gene | CDR3nt | CDR3aa
- | TRBD2 | TRBJ2-3 | TRBV2 | TGTGCCAGCAGTGACGGTATGCGGGAGGGAGATACGCAGTATTTT | CASSDGMREGDTQYF
- | - | TRBJ2-1 | TRBV7-2 | TGTGCCAGCAGCTTAGGGAGCTCCTACAATGAGCAGTTCTTC | CASSLGSSYNEQFF
- | - | TRBJ2-1 | TRBV5-1 | TGCGCCAGCAGCTTCGGGACGGACTACAATGAGCAGTTCTTC | CASSFGTDYNEQFF
- | - | TRBJ2-5 | TRBV7-2 | TGTGCCAGCAGCTTTCAAAGGGGGTCGGGAGAGACCCAGTACTTC | CASSFQRGSGETQYF
- | - | TRBJ2-2 | TRBV4-2 | TGTGCCAGCAGCCAAGAGACGGCGACCGGGGAGCTGTTTTTT | CASSQETATGELFF
- | - | TRBJ1-5 | TRBV27 | TGTGCCAGCAGTTTATCGATATTAACGGTGAATCAGCCCCAGCATTTT | CASSLSILTVNQPQHF
- | - | TRBJ2-1 | TRBV10-1 | TGCGCCACCTCATTCGGTCTGGGGAATGAGCAGTTCTTC | CATSFGLGNEQFF
- | TRBD1 | TRBJ2-7 | TRBV7-8 | TGTGCCAGCAGCGTTGGGACAGGGAGTGAGCAGTACTTC | CASSVGTGSEQYF
- | TRBD2 | TRBJ2-5 | TRBV2 | TGTGCCAGCCATGTTCTCCCTACTAGCGGGAGATGGGAGACCCAGTACTTC | CASHVLPTSGRWETQYF
once | TRBD2 | TRBJ2-1 | TRBV7-9 | TGTGCCAGCAGTCGACTAGCGGAAACATGGTCGCAGTTCTTC | CASSRLAETWSQFF
- | - | TRBJ1-1 | TRBV7-9 | TGTGCCAGCAGCCAAACAACCAGGGACACTGAAGCTTTCTTT | CASSQTTRDTEAFF
- | TRBD1 | TRBJ2-7 | TRBV5-1 | TGCGCCAGCAGCAAGGACAGGCCCGGGCGTACAACCTACGAGCAGTACTTC | CASSKDRPGRTTYEQYF
- | - | TRBJ1-3 | TRBV5-1 | TGCGCCAGCAGCTCGGCGGCAGGGTCTGGAAACACCATATATTTT | CASSSAAGSGNTIYF
- | - | TRBJ2-7 | TRBV25-1 | TGTGCCAGCAGTGACCTCTCGGGGGCTTACTTC | CASSDLSGAYF
- | - | TRBJ2-7 | TRBV4-1 | TGCGCCAGCAGTCCCGGGCAGGGTCGGTACGAGCAGTACTTC | CASSPGQGRYEQYF
- | - | TRBJ1-5 | TRBV5-8 | TGTGCCAGCAGCCGCGGGAGACCTAATCAGCCCCAGCATTTT | CASSRGRPNQPQHF
- | - | TRBJ2-7 | TRBV10-3 | TGTGCCATCAGTCAAGGGTCCTACGAGCAGTACTTC | CAISQGSYEQYF
once | TRBD1 | TRBJ1-5 | TRBV5-1 | TGCGCCAGCAGCTTCACCGGGACAGGGGATCAGCCCCAGCATTTT | CASSFTGTGDQPQHF
once | - | TRBJ2-7 | TRBV9 | TGTGCCAGCAGCCTCACAGGAGGGGTCCACGAGCAGTACTTC | CASSLTGGVHEQYF
- | - | TRBJ1-5 | TRBV5-5 | TGTGCCAGCAGCGCAGGGTCGTTAAGCGATCAGCCCCAGCATTTT | CASSAGSLSDQPQHF
once | - | TRBJ2-4 | TRBV19 | TGTGCCAGTAGTACCCCAGGGCCAAACATTCAGTACTTC | CASSTPGPNIQYF
- | - | TRBJ2-7 | TRBV9 | TGTGCCAGCAGCGTCGACCCCTCCTACGAGCAGTACTTC | CASSVDPSYEQYF
- | - | TRBJ2-3 | TRBV5-1 | TGCGCCAGCAGCTTGGACAGTATGGATACGCAGTATTTT | CASSLDSMDTQYF
- | - | TRBJ1-2 | TRBV30 | TGTGCCAGCCACCCAGGGAATGGCTACACCTTC | CASHPGNGYTF
- | - | TRBJ1-5 | TRBV10-1 | TGCGCCAGCAGTGAGTCTACAATGGGCCAGCCCCAGCATTTT | CASSESTMGQPQHF
- | - | TRBJ2-5 | TRBV28 | TGTGCCAGCAGTTCCCAACAGACGTACCAAGAGACCCAGTACTTC | CASSSQQTYQETQYF
- | - | TRBJ2-1 | TRBV10-3 | TGTGCCATCAGTGCGGGGAATGAGCAGTTCTTC | CAISAGNEQFF
- | - | TRBJ2-7 | TRBV28 | TGTGCCAGCAGTACGTCCTCCTACGAGCAGTACTTC | CASSTSSYEQYF
- | - | TRBJ2-2 | TRBV28 | TGTGCCAGCGTAACGACCCCCCCCGGGGAGCTGTTTTTT | CASVTTPPGELFF
- | - | TRBJ1-2 | TRBV27 | TGTGCCAGCAGTCCACTGGACAGTACCTATGGCTACACCTTC | CASSPLDSTYGYTF
- | - | TRBJ2-3 | TRBV7-9 | TGTGCCAGCAGCTTAGACCGTCGGAGCTGGGGGAGCGCAGATACGCAGTATTTT | CASSLDRRSWGSADTQYF
- | TRBD1 | TRBJ2-7 | TRBV5-4 | TGTGCCAGCAGCGCGACAGGGGTCCACGAGCAGTACTTC | CASSATGVHEQYF
- | - | TRBJ2-3 | TRBV5-8 | TGTGCCAGCAGCTTGTCAGAAGACACAGATACGCAGTATTTT | CASSLSEDTDTQYF